This T cell receptor beta chain was profiled in a study of beta chain features in type 1 diabetes. Per the germline V gene, CDR1 is ENHRY and CDR2 is SYGVKD. The CDR3 spans 15 residues. V was clipped by 2 bases and J by 1 base, with 8 bases between them. The sample holds a few counts of this clone. Antigen specificity is unknown. Study-wide results and caveats: Overrepresentation of cells with high TCR expression could result from cDNA sequencing. HLA influence on TCRB rearrangement stayed unresolved here. Fewer insertions but more deletions were seen at VDJ junctions in type 1 diabetes patients.

The sequenced template was cDNA made from the entire isolated RNA. Using immunoSEQ multiplex PCR, the repertoire was profiled, and TCRdb retains in-frame clones only, with some absent. The data hold 900,000 or so clones, with 15% to 20% observed a single time. Source material: naive CD4+ T cells from blood. The TCR originated in a woman aged 18-29 years in good health. This chain connects TRBV10-3 to TRBJ2-2, with no clear D. The CDR3 is CAISERAQNTGELFF. The CDR3 region has the DNA TGTGCCATCAGTGAGCGGGCCCAGAACACCGGGGAGCTGTTTTTT.